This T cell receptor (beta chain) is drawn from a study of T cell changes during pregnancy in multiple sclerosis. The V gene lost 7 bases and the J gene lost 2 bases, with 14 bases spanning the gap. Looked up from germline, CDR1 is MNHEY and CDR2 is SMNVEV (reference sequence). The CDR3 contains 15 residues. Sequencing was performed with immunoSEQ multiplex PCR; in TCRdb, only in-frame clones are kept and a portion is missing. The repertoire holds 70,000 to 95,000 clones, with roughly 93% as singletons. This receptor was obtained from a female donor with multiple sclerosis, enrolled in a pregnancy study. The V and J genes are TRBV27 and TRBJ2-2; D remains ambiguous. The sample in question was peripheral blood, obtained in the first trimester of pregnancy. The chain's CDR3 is CASTLNSYNTGELFF. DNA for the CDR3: TGTGCCAGCACCCTTAACAGCTATAACACCGGGGAGCTGTTTTTT.